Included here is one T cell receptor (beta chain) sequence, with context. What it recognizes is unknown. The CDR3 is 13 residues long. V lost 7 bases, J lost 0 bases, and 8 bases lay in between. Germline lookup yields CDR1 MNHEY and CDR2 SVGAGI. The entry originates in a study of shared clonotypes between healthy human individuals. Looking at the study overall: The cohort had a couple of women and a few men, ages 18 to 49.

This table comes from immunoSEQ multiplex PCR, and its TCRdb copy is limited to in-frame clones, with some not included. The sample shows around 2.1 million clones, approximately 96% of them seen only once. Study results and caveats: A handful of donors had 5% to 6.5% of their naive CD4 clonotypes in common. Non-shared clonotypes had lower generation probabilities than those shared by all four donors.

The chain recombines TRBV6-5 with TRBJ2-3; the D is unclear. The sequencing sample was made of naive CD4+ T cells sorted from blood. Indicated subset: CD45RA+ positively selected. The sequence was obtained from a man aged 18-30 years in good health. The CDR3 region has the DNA TGTGCCAGCAAGTCTCAGAGCACAGATACGCAGTATTTT. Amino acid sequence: CASKSQSTDTQYF.